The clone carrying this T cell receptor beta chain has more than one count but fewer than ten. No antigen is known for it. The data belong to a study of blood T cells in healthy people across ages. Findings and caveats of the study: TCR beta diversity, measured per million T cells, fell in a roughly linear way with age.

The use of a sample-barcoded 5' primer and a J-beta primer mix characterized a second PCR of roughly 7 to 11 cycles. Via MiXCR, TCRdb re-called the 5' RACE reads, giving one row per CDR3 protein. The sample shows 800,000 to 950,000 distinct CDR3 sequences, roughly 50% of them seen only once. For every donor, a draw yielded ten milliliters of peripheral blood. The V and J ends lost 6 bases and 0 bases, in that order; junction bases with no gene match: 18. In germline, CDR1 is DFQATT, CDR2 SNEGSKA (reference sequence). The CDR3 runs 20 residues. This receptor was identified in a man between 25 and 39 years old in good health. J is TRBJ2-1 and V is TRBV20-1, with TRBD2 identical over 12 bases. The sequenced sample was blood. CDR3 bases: TGCAGTGCGGCCCCGACTAGCGGGGGACTCAAACGGAGCTCCTACAATGAGCAGTTCTTC. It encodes CSAAPTSGGLKRSSYNEQFF.